Below, 25 T cell receptor beta chains from the same sample are listed, as sequenced in a study of blood T cell repertoires in COVID-19. Clones were read by immunoSEQ multiplex PCR, and TCRdb kept only the in-frame ones, dropping some. This table holds approximately 300,000 clones, about 83% found once. Sample: peripheral blood. The receptors come from a woman aged 45-65 years with acute or convalescent COVID-19.

V and J are TRBV5-1 and TRBJ2-7; D is perhaps TRBD1 (6 bases). Germline assignment: CDR1 SGHRS and CDR2 YFSETQ. The CDR3 spans 17 residues. V lost 0 bases and J lost 6, with 22 bases in between. The CDR3 sequence: CASSLGGGDPTQSEQYV. In DNA, the CDR3 is TGCGCCAGCAGCTTGGGTGGGGGCGATCCGACGCAAAGCGAGCAGTACGTC.

The V gene is TRBV24-1, the J gene TRBJ2-1, with TRBD1 matching over 10 bases. CDR1 is KGHDR and CDR2 is SFDVKD in the germline V gene. V lost 1 base, J lost 10 bases, and 9 bases stayed unmatched. The CDR3 extends over 16 amino acids. The CDR3 is CATSDLMGQGSKEQFF. As DNA, the CDR3 is TGTGCCACCAGTGATTTAATGGGACAGGGGTCGAAGGAGCAGTTCTTC.

The chain is built from TRBV27 and TRBJ2-3; 7 positions match TRBD2. The junction had 18 bases not matched to a gene; V was cut back by 7 bases and J by 11 bases. This CDR3 has 15 residues. Germline lookup yields CDR1 MNHEY and CDR2 SMNVEV (reference sequence). The CDR3 bases are TGTGCCAGCAACTTTCCGGGCCTCGCGGGGGAGGGGCAGTATTTT. Translation gives CASNFPGLAGEGQYF.

V gene TRBV28 combines with J gene TRBJ2-5; 7 bases are a match to TRBD2. With V trimmed by 5 bases and J by 7 bases, 7 bases remained unmatched. From germline, CDR1 is MDHEN and CDR2 SYDVKM. This CDR3 has 13 residues. The CDR3 reads CASSPGTGGTQYF. As DNA, the CDR3 is TGTGCCAGCAGTCCCGGGACGGGGGGGACCCAGTACTTC.

The chain uses TRBV7-2 and TRBJ2-2, with 13 bases aligning to TRBD2. The germline V gene has CDR1 SGHTA and CDR2 FQGNSA. The CDR3 length is 15 residues. The CDR3 DNA reads as TGTGCTTCCGGGACTAGCGGGATCTTCACCGGGGAGCTGTTTTTT. Translation gives CASGTSGIFTGELFF.

This clone was observed a few times. The chain recombines TRBV5-8 with TRBJ1-5, with TRBD1 matching 7 bases. Trimming removed 2 bases from V and 8 bases from J; junction bases left unmatched: 4. Germline V gene data show CDR1 as SGHTS and CDR2 as YDEGEE. This CDR3 is 13 amino acids long. CDR3 sequence: CASSLQGSKPQHF. The CDR3 DNA reads as TGTGCCAGCAGCTTACAGGGGTCAAAGCCCCAGCATTTT.

V gene TRBV19 combines with J gene TRBJ1-1, with D unclear. This CDR3 has 15 residues. V lost 9 bases and J lost 1, with 18 bases in between. CDR1 LNHDA and CDR2 SQIVND come from the germline V gene (reference sequence). CDR3 protein: CASAKPTLRNTEAFF. The CDR3 nucleotides are TGTGCCAGCGCTAAACCGACACTCCGGAACACTGAAGCTTTCTTT.

This sequence joins TRBV25-1 and TRBJ1-4; TRBD1 matches 8 bases. The CDR3 consists of 16 residues. Per the germline V gene, CDR1 is MGHDK and CDR2 is SYGVNS. V shed 1 base, J shed 8 bases, and the junction held 9 bases outside the gene matches. The DNA of the CDR3 is TGTGCCAGCAGTGAATTCCGGACAGGGACGGGGGAAAAACTGTTTTTT. It specifies CASSEFRTGTGEKLFF.

The chain couples TRBV7-2 to TRBJ1-1; D gene unclear. The CDR3 is 15 residues long. Germline values: CDR1 SGHTA, CDR2 FQGNSA. Trimming pared 2 bases from V and 0 bases from J, leaving 10 bases between. In DNA, the CDR3 is TGTGCCAGCAGCTTATACGGCGGCGTGAACACTGAAGCTTTCTTT. As protein: CASSLYGGVNTEAFF.

The V and J genes are TRBV10-1 and TRBJ1-5; no definite D call. CDR1 is WNHNN and CDR2 is SYGVQD in the germline V gene (reference sequence). This CDR3 comprises 13 residues. V was cut by 3 bases and J by 0 bases, with 3 bases left in between. Here the CDR3 DNA reads TGCGCCAGCAGTGAATATAGCAATCAGCCCCAGCATTTT. This translates into CASSEYSNQPQHF.

The chain recombines TRBV5-4 with TRBJ2-4, with TRBD1 identical over 8 bases. Germline V gives CDR1 SGHNT, CDR2 YYREEE (reference sequence). The J segment lost 3 bases and the V segment lost 4 bases, leaving 9 bases of the junction unmatched. The CDR3 is made up of 16 amino acids. CDR3 in DNA: TGTGCCAGCAGCACGAGGACAGGGTTTGACAAAAACATTCAGTACTTC. Protein: CASSTRTGFDKNIQYF. The full variable domain, its missing parts supplied by reference TRBV5-4 and TRBJ2-4, is ETGVTQSPTHLIKTRGQQVTLRCSSQSGHNTVSWYQQALGQGPQFIFQYYREEENGRGNFPPRFSGLQFPNYSSELNVNALELDDSALYLCASSTRTGFDKNIQYFGAGTRLSVL.

The chain carries TRBV11-3 and TRBJ2-7, with 13 bases lining up with TRBD2. CDR3 length: 16 amino acids. The germline CDR1 and CDR2 sequences are SGHNT and YENEEA. The V gene end was trimmed by 2 bases and the J gene end by 9 bases; junction bases not matched to a gene: 10. The CDR3 bases are TGTGCCAGCAGCTTAACGGGACTAGCGGGACCCCGAGGGCAGTACTTC. Residues: CASSLTGLAGPRGQYF.

This clone was picked up one time. The chain combines TRBV2 with TRBJ2-7; 7 bases line up with TRBD1. This CDR3 has 13 residues. V dropped 3 bases and J dropped 7; count of bases not matched to a gene: 6. Germline lookup yields CDR1 SNHLY and CDR2 FYNNEI. The CDR3 nucleotides read TGTGCCAGCAGTGAGACACAACAGGGGGAGCAGTACTTC. It is translated as CASSETQQGEQYF. The whole variable domain, remainder taken from reference TRBV2 and TRBJ2-7, is EPEVTQTPSHQVTQMGQEVILRCVPISNHLYFYWYRQILGQKVEFLVSFYNNEISEKSEIFDDQFSVERPDGSNFTLKIRSTKLEDSAMYFCASSETQQGEQYFGPGTRLTVT.

The J gene is TRBJ2-5, the V gene TRBV9; D possibly corresponds to TRBD1 (6 bases). Trimming removed 4 bases at V and 4 bases at J, with 11 bases between. Germline V gene sequence: CDR1 SGDLS, CDR2 YYNGEE. This CDR3 contains 13 residues. The CDR3 nucleotides read TGTGCCAGCAGCATGGGACAACGAGAGACCCAGTACTTC. Its translation: CASSMGQRETQYF.

CDR3 sequence (DNA): TGCGCCAGCAGCTCGGACAGCCACTATGGCTACACCTTC. Translating gives CASSSDSHYGYTF. This chain connects TRBV5-1 to TRBJ1-2, with D possibly matching TRBD1 (6 bases). V lost 3 bases and J 3 bases, leaving 9 bases between the germline ends. Looked up from germline, CDR1 is SGHRS and CDR2 is YFSETQ. The CDR3 is 13 amino acids.

The chain employs TRBV19 and TRBJ1-2; the D is unclear. Trimming stripped 5 bases from V and 7 bases from J, with 14 bases between. Germline-derived CDR1 and CDR2 are LNHDA and SQIVND (reference sequence). The length of the CDR3 is 13 residues. In DNA, the CDR3 is TGTGCCAGTAGTCTGCGGAGGAACAGTGGCTACACCTTC. Protein: CASSLRRNSGYTF.

V and J are TRBV4-3 and TRBJ1-1; 7 bases fit TRBD1. CDR1 and CDR2 (germline): LGHNA, YSLEER. Unmatched junction bases numbered 2, after V lost 3 bases and J lost 1 base. The CDR3 loop spans 14 amino acids. In DNA form, the CDR3 reads TGCGCCAGCAGCCATAGACAGGGGAACACTGAAGCTTTCTTT. Residues: CASSHRQGNTEAFF.

The V call is TRBV18, the J call TRBJ2-6, with a possible D match to TRBD1 (5 bases). Trimming removed 2 bases at V and 2 bases at J, with 16 bases between. Per the germline V gene, CDR1 is KGHSH and CDR2 is LQKENI. The CDR3 covers 18 residues. This chain's CDR3 is CASSPNHQGRPGANVLTF. CDR3 coding DNA: TGTGCCAGCTCACCAAACCACCAGGGAAGACCTGGGGCCAACGTCCTGACTTTC.

V usage is TRBV27 and J usage is TRBJ1-1; weak D call: TRBD1 (6 bases). Germline assignment: CDR1 MNHEY and CDR2 SMNVEV (reference sequence). V lost 5 bases and J 7 bases, leaving 17 bases between the germline ends. CDR3 length equals 14 residues. In DNA, the CDR3 is TGTGCCAGCAGTCAAAATCCCGGGACATTTGAAGCTTTCTTT. Its protein product is CASSQNPGTFEAFF.

This clone occurred once. This chain connects TRBV9 to TRBJ2-1; 11 nucleotides line up with TRBD2. The germline gives CDR1 SGDLS, CDR2 YYNGEE. The CDR3 length is 18 residues. V gave up 6 bases and J gave up 9 bases; unmatched junction bases: 20. In nucleotides, the CDR3 is TGTGCCAGCACCAGAACCGGGACTAGCGGACCCCCGCGTGGTGAGCAGTTCTTC. Protein: CASTRTGTSGPPRGEQFF.

The sample holds one count of this clone. This chain links TRBV18 with TRBJ1-1, with 7 nucleotides matching TRBD1. CDR3 length equals 14 residues. V gave up 2 bases and J gave up 4 bases; unmatched junction bases: 4. Germline assignment: CDR1 KGHSH and CDR2 LQKENI. The CDR3 sequence is CASSPDRERTEAFF. The DNA for the CDR3 is TGTGCCAGCTCACCAGACAGGGAACGCACTGAAGCTTTCTTT.

The chain joins TRBV5-8 to TRBJ2-7, with D possibly matching TRBD2 (6 bases). V was trimmed by 6 bases and J by 7 bases, leaving 20 bases between them. This CDR3 spans 14 amino acids. Germline-derived CDR1 and CDR2 are SGHTS and YDEGEE. CDR3 coding DNA: TGTGCCAGCACTATCGCGGGGCGGCATTTGGAGCAGTACGTC. Its translation is CASTIAGRHLEQYV.

The chain carries TRBV21-1 and TRBJ2-1; TRBD2, the table's D call, was not compared with the DNA. TRBV21-1 is tagged as a pseudogene. The CDR3 is 16 amino acids. The CDR3 is CASSKGDSGSRNEQFF. Here the CDR3 DNA reads TGTGCCAGCAGCAAAGGGGATAGCGGGAGCCGGAATGAGCAGTTCTTC.

The DNA for the CDR3 is TGTGCCAGCACCACGGGACAGTATAATGAAAAACTGTTTTTT. Its protein is CASTTGQYNEKLFF. The chain joins TRBV27 to TRBJ1-4, with 7 bases matching TRBD1. Germline V gene lookup returns CDR1 MNHEY and CDR2 SMNVEV (reference sequence). This CDR3 spans 14 amino acids. The J segment lost 4 bases and the V segment lost 7 bases, leaving 6 bases of the junction unmatched.

This chain links TRBV30 with TRBJ1-1; the D is unclear. This CDR3 is built from 13 residues. Germline loops: CDR1 GTSNPN, CDR2 SVGIG (reference sequence). Trimming took 0 bases from V and 6 from J, leaving 11 bases between them. CDR3 protein: CAWSVLRVAEAFF. The CDR3 DNA reads TGTGCCTGGAGTGTACTGCGGGTAGCTGAAGCTTTCTTT.